This T cell receptor (beta chain) emerged from a study of a mutant IDH1 vaccine in newly diagnosed glioma. Across the whole study: Most had both radiotherapy and temozolomide beforehand; others had only one.

The time point here: week 47, end of study. Vaccine doses each comprised 300 ug of mutant IDH1 20-mer peptide, with topical imiquimod. New astrocytomas of WHO grade 3 or 4 that were IDH1-mutant and ATRX-lost were found in the donors. The CDR3 extends over 15 amino acids. Germline-derived CDR1 and CDR2 are SGHRS and YFSETQ. V dropped 4 bases and J dropped 5; count of bases not matched to a gene: 8. Findings and caveats of the study: Across multiple MHC alleles, 93.3% of patients had vaccine-induced responses.

The assay was immunoSEQ multiplex PCR, and TCRdb's table has in-frame clones only and misses some. This table holds roughly 86,000 clones, around nine tenths found once. With regard to this clone: What it recognizes is unknown.

The source was PBMCs, collected from a glioma patient whose treatment included an IDH1 peptide vaccine. The chain is built from TRBV5-1 and TRBJ2-7; 11 positions match TRBD2. This TCR derives from a woman between 50 and 59 years old with glioma. The CDR3 bases are TGCGCCAGCAGCAACGGGACTAGCGGTGTTCACGAGCAGTACTTC. This translates into CASSNGTSGVHEQYF. Looking up the rest from reference TRBV5-1 and TRBJ2-7 gives the full variable domain: KAGVTQTPRYLIKTRGQQVTLSCSPISGHRSVSWYQQTPGQGLQFLFEYFSETQRNKGNFPGRFSGRQFSNSRSEMNVSTLELGDSALYLCASSNGTSGVHEQYFGPGTRLTVT.